The T cell receptor beta chain under discussion was sequenced for a study of cytomegalovirus exposure and HLA in healthy donors. The study, taken as a whole, reports: The study designated 150 or so TCR beta chains cytomegalovirus-associated. TCR sequences were mostly rare, though some public TCRs occurred in many donors.

Among the roughly 120 subjects of the validation cohort, separate from the approximately 660-subject first cohort, were the donors. As for this clone: The antigen is unknown.

Data came from immunoSEQ multiplex PCR; TCRdb stores just in-frame clones and leaves some out. The sample includes 120,000 to 150,000 clones, about nine tenths of them seen just once. The CDR3 spans 14 residues. The germline V gene has CDR1 MNHNS and CDR2 SASEGT. Trimming at V came to 5 bases and at J to 3 bases, leaving 6 bases not matched to a gene. The TCR was taken from a man aged 18 to 30 in good health and CMV-seropositive. The rearrangement joins TRBV6-1 to TRBJ1-1, with 7 bases that match TRBD1. Specimen: PBMCs. The CDR3 protein is CASSHGQAYTEAFF. Here the CDR3 DNA reads TGTGCCAGCAGTCATGGACAGGCCTACACTGAAGCTTTCTTT.